Judged by abundance, the clone carrying this TCR beta chain is medium-sized (0.01 to 0.1%). Repertoires were generated with immunoSEQ multiplex PCR, while TCRdb's copy carries only in-frame clones and drops some. In the table there are 15,000 to 20,000 clones, roughly 71% of which are singletons. The data were taken from a study of sequential checkpoint blockade in melanoma. Study as a whole: First-line arms were nivolumab then ipilimumab, or the reverse, randomized 1:1. After both sequences, patients received maintenance nivolumab.

Noted treatment: randomized to nivolumab then ipilimumab (arm A) or the reverse (arm B). DNA-damaging chemotherapy had not been given to any patient beforehand. PBMC sorting kept live CD3+CD8+ cells without CD19 or CD56. V lost 2 bases to trimming and J lost 6 bases; unmatched junction nucleotides: 5. Germline values: CDR1 SGDLS, CDR2 YYNGEE. The CDR3 is 13 residues long. This specimen consisted of CD8+ T cells sorted from blood (inferred from file names), obtained from a patient given nivolumab and ipilimumab in sequence. The sequence was obtained from a human donor with melanoma. This sequence joins TRBV9 and TRBJ2-7; 7 bases align to TRBD1. The CDR3 DNA is TGTGCCAGCAGCGTGTGGGCAGGGGGCGAGCAGTACTTC. Its translation is CASSVWAGGEQYF.